The T cell receptor beta chain described here comes from a study of blood T cell repertoires in COVID-19. About the study: Sources were T cells, B-cell-depleted T cells, or PBMCs; the material itself was cDNA or gDNA.

The V gene's germline CDR1 is LGHDT and CDR2 YNNKEL (reference sequence). V trimming: 0 bases; J trimming: 5 bases; junction bases outside the gene matches: 8. The CDR3 is 16 residues long. How the authors handled the data: Estimation of nucleated cell counts was performed using reference gene primer amplification. This table comes from immunoSEQ multiplex PCR, and its TCRdb copy is limited to in-frame clones, with some not included. That table supplies the V and J calls and clone size; D and trimming were determined from the DNA. The sample includes about 160,000 clones, over 85% of them seen just once.

The clonotype was recovered from a man between 60 and 70 years old with active or convalescent COVID-19. Sequenced input: peripheral blood. This rearrangement joins TRBV3-1 (or the pseudogene TRBV3-2) to TRBJ1-2; TRBD1 aligns across 8 bases. CDR3 nucleotide sequence: TGTGCCAGCAGCCAAGACCCGGCAGGGGGCAGATATGGCTACACCTTC. Translating gives CASSQDPAGGRYGYTF.